This T cell receptor (beta chain) derives from a study of blood T cells in healthy people across ages. Donor samples were obtained from healthy Caucasian individuals from Russia, aged 6 to 90. At least 6 million PBMCs were isolated per sample. Germline CDR1 is MNHNS and CDR2 is SASEGT. V lost 3 bases to trimming and J lost 6 bases, with 18 bases between them. The CDR3 is 15 residues long. For the second PCR, which ran for about 6 to 12 cycles, a sample-barcoded 5' primer and a J-beta primer mix were used. A single record per CDR3 protein comes from TCRdb applying MiXCR to the 5' RACE reads. This sample carries hundreds of thousands of distinct CDR3 sequences, about 53% of them seen once, and the ten largest clones take over 30%.

The chain employs TRBV6-1 and TRBJ2-7, with D perhaps matching TRBD1 (5 bases). The receptor was derived from a man aged 60-69 years in good health. The sample consisted of blood. The CDR3 loop is CASSDRTPRLSEQYF. As DNA, the CDR3 is TGTGCCAGCAGTGATCGGACACCCCGCTTGAGCGAGCAGTACTTC.